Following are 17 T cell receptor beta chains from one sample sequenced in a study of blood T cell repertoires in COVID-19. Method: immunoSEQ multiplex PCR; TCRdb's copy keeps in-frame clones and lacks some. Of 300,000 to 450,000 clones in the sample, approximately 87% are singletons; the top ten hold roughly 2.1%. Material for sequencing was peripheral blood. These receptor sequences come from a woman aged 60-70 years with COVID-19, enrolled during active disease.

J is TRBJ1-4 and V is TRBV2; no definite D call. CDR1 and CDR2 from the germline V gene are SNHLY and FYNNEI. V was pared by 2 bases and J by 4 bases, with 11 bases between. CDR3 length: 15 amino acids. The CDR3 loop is CASSELGSYNEKLFF. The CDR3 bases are TGTGCCAGCAGTGAATTGGGCTCCTATAATGAAAAACTGTTTTTT.

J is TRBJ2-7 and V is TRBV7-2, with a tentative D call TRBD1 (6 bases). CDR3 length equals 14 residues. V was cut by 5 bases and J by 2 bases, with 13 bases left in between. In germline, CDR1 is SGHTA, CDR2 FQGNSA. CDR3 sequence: CASSPTGLTYEQYF. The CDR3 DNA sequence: TGTGCCAGCAGCCCGACAGGACTCACCTACGAGCAGTACTTC.

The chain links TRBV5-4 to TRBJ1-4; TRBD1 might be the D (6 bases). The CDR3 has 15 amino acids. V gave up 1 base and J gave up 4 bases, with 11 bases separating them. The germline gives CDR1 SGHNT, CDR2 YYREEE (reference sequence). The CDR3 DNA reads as TGTGCCAGCAGCTTGAGTGGGGGCAGTAATGAAAAACTGTTTTTT. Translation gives CASSLSGGSNEKLFF.

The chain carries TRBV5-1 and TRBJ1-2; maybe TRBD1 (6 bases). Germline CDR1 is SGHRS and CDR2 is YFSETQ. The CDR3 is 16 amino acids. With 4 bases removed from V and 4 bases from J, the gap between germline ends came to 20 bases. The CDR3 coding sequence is TGCGCCAGCAGCCCGACAGGTTCCACCCAGGGCTATGGCTACACCTTC. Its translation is CASSPTGSTQGYGYTF.

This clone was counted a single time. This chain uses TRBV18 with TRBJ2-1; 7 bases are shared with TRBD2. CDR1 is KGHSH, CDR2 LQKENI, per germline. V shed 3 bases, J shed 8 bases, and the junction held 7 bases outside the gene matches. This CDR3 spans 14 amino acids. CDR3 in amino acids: CASSPAGRDDEQFF. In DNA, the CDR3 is TGTGCCAGCTCACCGGCAGGGAGGGACGATGAGCAGTTCTTC.

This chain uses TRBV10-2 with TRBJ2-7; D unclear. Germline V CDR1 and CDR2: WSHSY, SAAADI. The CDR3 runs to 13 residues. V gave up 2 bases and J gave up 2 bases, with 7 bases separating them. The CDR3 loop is CASSEPYTYEQYF. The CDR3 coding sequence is TGCGCCAGCAGTGAGCCTTACACCTACGAGCAGTACTTC.

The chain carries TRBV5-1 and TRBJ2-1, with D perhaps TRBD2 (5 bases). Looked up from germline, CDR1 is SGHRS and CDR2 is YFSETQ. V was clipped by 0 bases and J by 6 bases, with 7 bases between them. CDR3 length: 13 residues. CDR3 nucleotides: TGCGCCAGCAGCTTGGCGGGGTTCAATGAGCAGTTCTTC. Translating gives CASSLAGFNEQFF.

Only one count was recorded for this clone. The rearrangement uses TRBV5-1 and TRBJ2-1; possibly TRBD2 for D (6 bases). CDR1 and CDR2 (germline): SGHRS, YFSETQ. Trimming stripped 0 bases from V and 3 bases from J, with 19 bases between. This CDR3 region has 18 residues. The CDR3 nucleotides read TGCGCCAGCAGCTTGGTGGGGGTCCGGGACTCTCTCTACAATGAGCAGTTCTTC. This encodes CASSLVGVRDSLYNEQFF.

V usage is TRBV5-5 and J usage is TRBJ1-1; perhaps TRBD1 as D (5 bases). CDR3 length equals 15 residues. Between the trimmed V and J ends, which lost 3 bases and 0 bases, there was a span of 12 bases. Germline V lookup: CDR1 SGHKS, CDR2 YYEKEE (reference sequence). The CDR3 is CASSWGSNMNTEAFF. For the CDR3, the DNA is TGTGCCAGCAGCTGGGGCAGTAACATGAACACTGAAGCTTTCTTT.

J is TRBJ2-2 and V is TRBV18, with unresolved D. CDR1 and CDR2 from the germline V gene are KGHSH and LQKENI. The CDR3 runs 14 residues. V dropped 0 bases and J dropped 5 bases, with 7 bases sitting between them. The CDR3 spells CASSPPGRTGELFF. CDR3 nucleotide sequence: TGTGCCAGCTCACCACCGGGCAGGACCGGGGAGCTGTTTTTT.

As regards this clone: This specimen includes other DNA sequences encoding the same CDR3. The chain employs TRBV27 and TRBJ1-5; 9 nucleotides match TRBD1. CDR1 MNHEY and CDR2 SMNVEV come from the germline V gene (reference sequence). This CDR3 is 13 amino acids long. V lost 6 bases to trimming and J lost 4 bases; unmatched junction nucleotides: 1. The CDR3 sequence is CASRGQGNQPQHF. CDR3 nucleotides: TGTGCCAGCAGGGGACAGGGAAATCAGCCCCAGCATTTT.

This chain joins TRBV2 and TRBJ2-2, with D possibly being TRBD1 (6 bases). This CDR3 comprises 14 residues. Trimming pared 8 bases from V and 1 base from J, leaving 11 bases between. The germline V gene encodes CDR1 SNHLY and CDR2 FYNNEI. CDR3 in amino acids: CASRTVMNTGELFF. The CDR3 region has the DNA TGTGCCAGCCGGACAGTTATGAACACCGGGGAGCTGTTTTTT.

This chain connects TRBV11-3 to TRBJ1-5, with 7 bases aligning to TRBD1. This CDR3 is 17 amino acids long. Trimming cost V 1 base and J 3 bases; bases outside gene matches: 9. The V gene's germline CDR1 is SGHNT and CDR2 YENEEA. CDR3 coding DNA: TGTGCCAGCAGCTTAGGCCCGACAGGGATTAACAATCAGCCCCAGCATTTT. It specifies CASSLGPTGINNQPQHF.

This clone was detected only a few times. CDR3 nucleotides: TGTGCCAGTTTCAGAACTGAAGCTTTCTTT. Translation: CASFRTEAFF. V and J are TRBV19 and TRBJ1-1; unclear D gene. Trimming shortened V by 8 bases and J by 5 bases, and 6 bases separated the two germline ends. The CDR3 spans 10 residues. CDR1 and CDR2 (germline): LNHDA, SQIVND (reference sequence).

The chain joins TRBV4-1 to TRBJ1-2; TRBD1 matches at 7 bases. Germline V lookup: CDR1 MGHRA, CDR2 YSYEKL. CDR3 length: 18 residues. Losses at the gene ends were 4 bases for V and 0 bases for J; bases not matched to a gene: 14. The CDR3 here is CASSPSGTEINPNYGYTF. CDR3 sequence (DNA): TGCGCCAGCAGCCCGTCCGGGACAGAGATAAATCCTAACTATGGCTACACCTTC.

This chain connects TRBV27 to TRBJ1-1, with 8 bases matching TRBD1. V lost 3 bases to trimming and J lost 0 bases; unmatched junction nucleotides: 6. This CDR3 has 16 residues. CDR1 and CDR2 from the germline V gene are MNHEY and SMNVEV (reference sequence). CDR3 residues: CASSFIRGRLNTEAFF. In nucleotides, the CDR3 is TGTGCCAGCAGTTTTATCAGGGGGCGGTTGAACACTGAAGCTTTCTTT.

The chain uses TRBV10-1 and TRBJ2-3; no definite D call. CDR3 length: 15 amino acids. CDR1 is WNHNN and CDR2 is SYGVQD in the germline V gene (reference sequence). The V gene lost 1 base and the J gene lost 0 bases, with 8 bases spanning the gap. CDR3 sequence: CASSEFGFSTDTQYF. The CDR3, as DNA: TGCGCCAGCAGTGAGTTCGGGTTCAGCACAGATACGCAGTATTTT.